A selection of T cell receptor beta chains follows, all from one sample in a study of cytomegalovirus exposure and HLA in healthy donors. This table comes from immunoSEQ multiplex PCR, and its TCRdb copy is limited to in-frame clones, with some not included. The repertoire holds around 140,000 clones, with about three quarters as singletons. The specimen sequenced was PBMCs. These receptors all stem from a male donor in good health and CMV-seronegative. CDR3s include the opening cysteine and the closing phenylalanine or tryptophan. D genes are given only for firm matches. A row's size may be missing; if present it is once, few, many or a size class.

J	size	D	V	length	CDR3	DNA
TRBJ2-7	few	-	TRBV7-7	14	CASSSGTGSYEQYF	TGTGCTAGCAGCTCCGGGACTGGCTCCTACGAGCAGTACTTC
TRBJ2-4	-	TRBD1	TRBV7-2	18	CASSRTRTGGIDKNIQYF	TGTGCCAGCAGCCGGACCAGGACAGGGGGTATTGACAAAAACATTCAGTACTTC
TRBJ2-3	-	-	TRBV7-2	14	CASSGRRVRDTQYF	TGTGCCAGCAGCGGACGGAGGGTTCGAGATACGCAGTATTTT
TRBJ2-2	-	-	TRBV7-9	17	CSSSPLEGGGLTGELFF	TGTTCCAGCAGCCCCCTGGAAGGGGGTGGTCTCACCGGGGAGCTGTTTTTT
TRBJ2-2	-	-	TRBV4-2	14	CASSQRGMAGELFF	TGTGCCAGCAGCCAACGGGGGATGGCCGGGGAGCTGTTTTTT
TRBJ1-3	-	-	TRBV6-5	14	CASSRQSPGNTIYF	TGTGCCAGCAGTAGACAGTCCCCTGGAAACACCATATATTTT
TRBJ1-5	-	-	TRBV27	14	CASSLVYTNQPQHF	TGTGCCAGCAGTTTAGTGTACACCAATCAGCCCCAGCATTTT
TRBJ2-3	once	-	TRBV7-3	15	CASSLISLPPDTQYF	TGTGCCAGCAGCTTAATTAGTCTCCCTCCAGATACGCAGTATTTT
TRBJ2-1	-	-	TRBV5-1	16	CASSPELASSYNEQFF	TGCGCCAGCAGCCCCGAGCTAGCAAGCTCCTACAATGAGCAGTTCTTC
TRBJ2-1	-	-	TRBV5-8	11	CASSQYNEQFF	TGTGCCAGCAGCCAGTACAATGAGCAGTTCTTC
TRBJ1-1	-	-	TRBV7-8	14	CASSYRRIATEAFF	TGTGCCAGCAGCTACCGAAGGATAGCCACTGAAGCTTTCTTT
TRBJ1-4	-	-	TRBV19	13	CASMNKDNEKLFF	TGTGCCAGTATGAACAAAGATAATGAAAAACTGTTTTTT
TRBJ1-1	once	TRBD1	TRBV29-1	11	CSVAGQGRPFF	TGCAGCGTCGCCGGACAGGGGAGACCTTTCTTT
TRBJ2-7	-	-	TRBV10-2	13	CASSGVGVSEQYF	TGCGCCAGCAGTGGCGTAGGGGTTTCCGAGCAGTACTTC
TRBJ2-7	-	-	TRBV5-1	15	CASSLVGGPSYEQYF	TGCGCCAGCAGCTTGGTAGGAGGCCCTTCCTACGAGCAGTACTTC
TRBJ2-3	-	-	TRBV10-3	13	CAISADQADTQYF	TGTGCCATCAGTGCCGATCAGGCAGATACGCAGTATTTT
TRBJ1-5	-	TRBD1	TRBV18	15	CASSPMGQGPGPQHF	TGTGCCAGCTCACCGATGGGACAGGGGCCAGGGCCCCAGCATTTT
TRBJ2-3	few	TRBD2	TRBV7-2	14	CASSLRLAGDTQYF	TGTGCCAGCAGCTTGAGGCTAGCGGGAGATACGCAGTATTTT
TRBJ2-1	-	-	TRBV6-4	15	CASSDSQRLADEQFF	TGTGCCAGCAGTGACTCGCAACGGCTAGCTGATGAGCAGTTCTTC
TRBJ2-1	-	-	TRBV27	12	CASSPFGHEQFF	TGTGCCAGCAGTCCCTTTGGGCATGAGCAGTTCTTC
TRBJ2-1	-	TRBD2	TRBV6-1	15	CASSAGTSGTSEQFF	TGTGCCAGCAGTGCAGGGACTAGCGGGACTAGTGAGCAGTTCTTC
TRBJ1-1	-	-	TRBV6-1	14	CASSDNRIESEAFF	TGTGCCAGCAGTGATAACAGGATCGAATCCGAAGCTTTCTTT
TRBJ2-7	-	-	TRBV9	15	CASSVAEGRPYEQYF	TGTGCCAGCAGCGTAGCGGAAGGGAGGCCATACGAGCAGTACTTC
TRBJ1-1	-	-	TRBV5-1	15	CASSLATEMNTEAFF	TGCGCCAGCAGCTTAGCTACCGAGATGAACACTGAAGCTTTCTTT
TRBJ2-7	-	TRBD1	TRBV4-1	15	CASSQVRDRGYEQYF	TGCGCCAGCAGCCAGGTCCGGGACAGGGGGTACGAGCAGTACTTC
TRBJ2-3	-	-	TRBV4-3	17	CASSQRPRGLVTDTQYF	TGCGCCAGCAGCCAAAGGCCAAGGGGGTTAGTCACAGATACGCAGTATTTT
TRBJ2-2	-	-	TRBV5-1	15	CASSPGAGSTGELFF	TGCGCCAGCAGCCCAGGGGCAGGGAGCACCGGGGAGCTGTTTTTT
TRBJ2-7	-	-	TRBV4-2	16	CASSHSFLGAANEQYF	TGTGCCAGCAGCCACTCATTTTTGGGGGCCGCCAACGAGCAGTACTTC
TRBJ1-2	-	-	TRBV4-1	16	CASRPAGVSLYYGYTF	TGCGCCAGCAGACCCGCTGGAGTGAGTCTCTACTATGGCTACACCTTC
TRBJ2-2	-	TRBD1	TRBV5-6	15	CASSTRDRRTGELFF	TGTGCCAGCAGCACCCGGGACAGGCGGACCGGGGAGCTGTTTTTT
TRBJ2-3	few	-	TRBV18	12	CASSPPLDTQYF	TGTGCCAGCTCACCACCCCTCGATACGCAGTATTTT
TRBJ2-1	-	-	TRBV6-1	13	CASSTQVNNEQFF	TGTGCCAGCAGTACGCAGGTGAACAATGAGCAGTTCTTC
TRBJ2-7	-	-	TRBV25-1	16	CASSSNVDYLPYEQYF	TGTGCCAGCAGTTCGAATGTGGACTACCTTCCCTACGAGCAGTACTTC
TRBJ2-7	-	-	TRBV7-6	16	CASSLEGSSSRGEQYF	TGTGCCAGCAGCTTAGAGGGTAGCTCCAGTAGAGGGGAGCAGTACTTC
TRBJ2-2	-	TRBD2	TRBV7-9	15	CASTPAGVNTGELFF	TGTGCCAGCACCCCAGCGGGGGTGAACACCGGGGAGCTGTTTTTT